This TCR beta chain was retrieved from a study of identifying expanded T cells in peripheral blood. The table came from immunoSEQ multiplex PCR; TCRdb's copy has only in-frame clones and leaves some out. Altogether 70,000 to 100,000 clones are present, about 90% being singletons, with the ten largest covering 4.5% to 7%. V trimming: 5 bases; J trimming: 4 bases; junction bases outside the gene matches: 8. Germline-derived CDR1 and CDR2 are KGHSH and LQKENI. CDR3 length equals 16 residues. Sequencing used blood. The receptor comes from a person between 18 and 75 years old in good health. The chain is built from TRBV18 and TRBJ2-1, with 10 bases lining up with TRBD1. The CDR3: CASSAYRDRGYNEQFF. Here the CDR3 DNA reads TGTGCCAGCTCAGCCTACCGGGACAGGGGTTACAATGAGCAGTTCTTC.